This entry lists 31 T cell receptor beta chains sequenced from one sample in a study of identical twins. MiXCR, applied by TCRdb to the 5' RACE reads, yields one record per CDR3 protein. Here the sample spans roughly 750,000 distinct CDR3 sequences, around 20% being singletons. These same records also appear under a second study, on T cells expressing NK-cell markers.

The sequenced sample consisted of PBMCs. Source of these receptors: a woman under 30 in good health.

The CDR3 region is CSAPIGRSYEQYF. In nucleotides, the CDR3 is TGCAGTGCCCCCATTGGGAGATCCTACGAGCAGTACTTC. The chain couples TRBV20-1 to TRBJ2-7; a possible D gene is TRBD2 (5 bases). Germline CDR1 and CDR2: DFQATT and SNEGSKA (reference sequence). V lost 6 bases, J lost 1 base, and 13 bases lay in between. The CDR3 has 13 residues.

This clonotype appeared many times. V gene TRBV9 combines with J gene TRBJ2-7; D unresolved. Germline CDR1 and CDR2: SGDLS and YYNGEE. The V end was cut by 1 base, the J end by 6 bases, with 2 bases between. The CDR3 is made up of 10 amino acids. The CDR3 bases are TGTGCCAGCAGCGTAACCGAGCAGTACTTC. Amino acid sequence: CASSVTEQYF. Full variable domain (missing parts from reference TRBV9 and TRBJ2-7): DSGVTQTPKHLITATGQRVTLRCSPRSGDLSVYWYQQSLDQGLQFLIQYYNGEERAKGNILERFSAQQFPDLHSELNLSSLELGDSALYFCASSVTEQYFGPGTRLTVT.

This clonotype showed up many times. The chain is built from TRBV20-1 and TRBJ2-1; D unresolved. Germline V gives CDR1 DFQATT, CDR2 SNEGSKA (reference sequence). The CDR3 has 13 amino acids. Between the trimmed V and J ends, which lost 3 bases and 0 bases, there was a span of 6 bases. The CDR3 loop is CSARDASYNEQFF. CDR3 DNA sequence: TGCAGTGCTAGGGACGCCTCCTACAATGAGCAGTTCTTC.

The rearrangement links TRBV9 to TRBJ2-1; 9 nucleotides match TRBD2. Germline loops: CDR1 SGDLS, CDR2 YYNGEE. The J segment lost 2 bases and the V segment lost 1 base, leaving 16 bases of the junction unmatched. The CDR3 covers 20 residues. The CDR3 DNA follows: TGTGCCAGCAGCGTAAACCCAGCCTTAGCGGGAGTGAAACCCTACAATGAGCAGTTCTTC. It encodes CASSVNPALAGVKPYNEQFF.

This chain connects TRBV7-6 to TRBJ2-5, with D tentatively TRBD2 (6 bases). The CDR3 contains 17 residues. V lost 1 base and J lost 3, with 18 bases in between. In germline, CDR1 is SGHVS, CDR2 FNYEAQ. The CDR3 DNA sequence: TGTGCCAGCAGCTTAGGGAGGGCAGGAATAGATGAAGAGACCCAGTACTTC. As protein: CASSLGRAGIDEETQYF.

This chain uses TRBV6-2 or TRBV6-3 with TRBJ2-1, with TRBD1 matching over 7 bases. This CDR3 is 12 amino acids long. The ends lost 5 bases at V and 9 bases at J; junction bases unmatched: 4. In germline, CDR1 is MNHEY, CDR2 SVGEGT. The CDR3 region has the DNA TGTGCCAGCAGTAACAGACAGGGTGAGCAGTTCTTC. Encoded protein: CASSNRQGEQFF.

This clonotype came up a few times. V gene TRBV20-1 combines with J gene TRBJ2-5; 9 bases are shared with TRBD1. Germline loops: CDR1 DFQATT, CDR2 SNEGSKA (reference sequence). The J segment lost 3 bases and the V segment lost 6 bases, leaving 5 bases of the junction unmatched. This CDR3 is built from 13 residues. CDR3 residues: CSAAQGAEETQYF. CDR3 bases: TGCAGTGCCGCACAGGGGGCTGAAGAGACCCAGTACTTC.

This clonotype came up a few times. The chain links TRBV20-1 to TRBJ1-5; the D gene is possibly TRBD1 (5 bases). Germline CDR1 and CDR2: DFQATT and SNEGSKA (reference sequence). Trimming stripped 2 bases from V and 2 bases from J, with 13 bases between. The CDR3 contains 15 residues. The CDR3 DNA follows: TGCAGTGCTAGACAGGGTGGTGGGGGCAATCAGCCCCAGCATTTT. As protein: CSARQGGGGNQPQHF.

The chain employs TRBV7-9 and TRBJ1-2, with TRBD1 matching 10 bases. The trim removed 6 bases at V and 5 bases at J, leaving 6 bases unmatched. The CDR3 is 14 amino acids. Germline V lookup: CDR1 SEHNR, CDR2 FQNEAQ (reference sequence). DNA for the CDR3: TGTGCCAGCAGGTTGGGGACAGGGGTGTATGGCTACACCTTC. The encoded protein is CASRLGTGVYGYTF.

This clonotype was seen more than once but under ten times. The V and J genes are TRBV5-1 and TRBJ2-7, with 9 positions matching TRBD1. In germline, CDR1 is SGHRS, CDR2 YFSETQ. The CDR3 sequence is 14 residues long. V trimming: 3 bases; J trimming: 5 bases; junction bases outside the gene matches: 6. CDR3: CASSWKGTGNEQYF. The CDR3 DNA is TGCGCCAGCAGCTGGAAGGGGACAGGGAACGAGCAGTACTTC.

This clonotype was detected many times. This chain uses TRBV20-1 with TRBJ2-5, with 7 bases aligning to TRBD1. This CDR3 contains 14 residues. J gave up 2 bases and V 1 base, and 4 bases lay outside the gene matches. Germline CDR1 is DFQATT and CDR2 is SNEGSKA (reference sequence). CDR3 nucleotides: TGCAGTGCTAGAGTCGGGACAGTTCAAGAGACCCAGTACTTC. Translated: CSARVGTVQETQYF.

This clonotype was recorded at least ten times. CDR3 region: CASSRYVGGTDTQYF. The CDR3, as DNA: TGCGCCAGCAGCCGATACGTGGGGGGCACAGATACGCAGTATTTT. The chain joins TRBV4-3 to TRBJ2-3; D could derive from TRBD1 or TRBD2 (5 bases each). Germline loops: CDR1 LGHNA, CDR2 YSLEER. The CDR3 runs 15 residues. Trimming shortened V by 4 bases and J by 1 base, and 12 bases separated the two germline ends.

A few counts support this clonotype. CDR3 region: CASSSSGAVNDEQFF. The CDR3 DNA reads as TGTGCCAGCAGCTCTAGCGGCGCTGTGAACGATGAGCAGTTCTTC. The chain joins TRBV7-9 to TRBJ2-1; 7 bases fit TRBD2. CDR1 is SEHNR, CDR2 FQNEAQ, per germline (reference sequence). The CDR3 spans 15 residues. V shed 4 bases, J shed 8 bases, and the junction held 11 bases outside the gene matches.

This clonotype occurred a few times. The rearrangement uses TRBV5-1 and TRBJ2-7; 7 nucleotides line up with TRBD1. V shed 3 bases and J 0 bases; nucleotides not matched to a gene: 6. This CDR3 comprises 15 residues. Germline V gives CDR1 SGHRS, CDR2 YFSETQ. The CDR3 region is CASSWGAGGSYEQYF. CDR3 coding DNA: TGCGCCAGCAGCTGGGGAGCAGGGGGCTCCTACGAGCAGTACTTC.

This clonotype was detected only a few times. V is TRBV4-2 and J is TRBJ1-5; D is unclear. This CDR3 contains 18 residues. Germline CDR1 and CDR2: LGHNA and YNFKEQ. Between the trimmed V and J ends, which lost 0 bases and 3 bases, there was a span of 18 bases. CDR3 sequence: CASSQDRRSGVNNQPQHF. CDR3 DNA: TGTGCCAGCAGCCAAGATCGTCGCAGCGGGGTAAACAATCAGCCCCAGCATTTT.

V gene TRBV18 combines with J gene TRBJ2-1, with TRBD2 matching 11 bases. Germline assignment: CDR1 KGHSH and CDR2 LQKENI. V lost 0 bases to trimming and J lost 11 bases; unmatched junction nucleotides: 3. This CDR3 spans 14 amino acids. CDR3 loop: CASSPPGLAVKQFF. The CDR3 DNA reads TGTGCCAGCTCACCACCGGGACTAGCGGTAAAGCAGTTCTTC.

The chain uses TRBV20-1 and TRBJ1-1; no firm D call. Germline-derived CDR1 and CDR2 are DFQATT and SNEGSKA (reference sequence). The CDR3 sequence is 15 residues long. V lost 1 base to trimming and J lost 1 base, with 13 bases between them. The CDR3 sequence is CSARVPQATNTEAFF. The CDR3 DNA sequence: TGCAGTGCTAGAGTCCCTCAGGCTACGAACACTGAAGCTTTCTTT.

The genes are TRBV5-1 and TRBJ2-5, with D maybe TRBD2 (5 bases). The CDR3 totals 14 residues. V was pared by 7 bases and J by 3 bases, with 16 bases between. Germline values: CDR1 SGHRS, CDR2 YFSETQ. The CDR3 nucleotides are TGCGCCAGCGGATGGACGGGGAGTAAAGAGACCCAGTACTTC. This encodes CASGWTGSKETQYF.

The V call is TRBV4-3, the J call TRBJ1-2; TRBD1 is a possible D gene (6 bases). The germline V gene encodes CDR1 LGHNA and CDR2 YSLEER. V lost 0 bases and J 4 bases, leaving 18 bases between the germline ends. CDR3 length: 17 amino acids. The CDR3 nucleotides read TGCGCCAGCAGCCAAGACCCTACCACTGGGACACCCTATGGCTACACCTTC. As protein: CASSQDPTTGTPYGYTF.

The rearrangement links TRBV3-1 to TRBJ2-5; D is perhaps TRBD2 (6 bases). Trimming pared 0 bases from V and 5 bases from J, leaving 10 bases between. The CDR3 runs 14 residues. CDR1 is LGHDT, CDR2 YNNKEL, per germline (reference sequence). CDR3 in DNA: TGTGCCAGCAGCCAAGAGGCGGGGTACGAGACCCAGTACTTC. Protein sequence: CASSQEAGYETQYF.

A few counts support this clonotype. The J gene is TRBJ2-3, the V gene TRBV6-1; 8 nucleotides align to TRBD2. The germline V gene encodes CDR1 MNHNS and CDR2 SASEGT. V was clipped by 6 bases and J by 7 bases; unmatched bases: 12. The CDR3 loop spans 15 amino acids. The DNA of the CDR3 is TGTGCCAGCAGCCCTGGACTGCGGGAGGTTCATACGCAGTATTTT. This translates into CASSPGLREVHTQYF.

In its sample, this clonotype was seen a few times. The rearrangement uses TRBV2 and TRBJ2-7, with D possibly being TRBD1 or TRBD2 (6 bases each). CDR1 and CDR2 from the germline V gene are SNHLY and FYNNEI. This CDR3 comprises 14 residues. V was pared by 3 bases and J by 5 bases, with 14 bases between. The CDR3 coding sequence is TGTGCCAGCAGTGATCCCGGGGGCGAAGACGAGCAGTACTTC. This translates into CASSDPGGEDEQYF.

In this sample, this clonotype turned up a few times. The chain employs TRBV6-1 and TRBJ1-2; the D gene is possibly TRBD1 (6 bases). The CDR3 is made up of 14 amino acids. Germline CDR1 reads MNHNS; CDR2 reads SASEGT. V was pared by 8 bases and J by 4 bases, with 17 bases between. In nucleotides, the CDR3 is TGTGCCAGCCGACGCCGGGACAACATCTATGGCTACACCTTC. Translated: CASRRRDNIYGYTF.

The chain links TRBV12-3 or TRBV12-4 to TRBJ2-1; TRBD2 aligns across 9 bases. CDR3 length: 16 amino acids. V gave up 6 bases and J gave up 0 bases; unmatched junction bases: 6. The CDR3 nucleotides read TGTGCCAGCAGGAAGCTAGCGGGGAACTCCTACAATGAGCAGTTCTTC. This codes for CASRKLAGNSYNEQFF.

This clonotype turned up a few times. The CDR3 bases are TGTGCCAGCAGCTCCACTAGGACCGAGCAGTACTTC. Amino acids: CASSSTRTEQYF. The rearrangement links TRBV12-3 or TRBV12-4 to TRBJ2-7, with a possible D match to TRBD2 (5 bases). The V and J ends lost 6 bases and 6 bases respectively, with 12 bases between them. The CDR3 is made up of 12 amino acids.

This clonotype was seen only a few times. V usage is TRBV3-1 and J usage is TRBJ2-2; 7 bases align to TRBD2. Germline V CDR1 and CDR2: LGHDT, YNNKEL (reference sequence). The trim removed 8 bases at V and 3 bases at J, leaving 6 bases unmatched. This CDR3 region has 14 residues. CDR3 residues: CASRGLDYTGELFF. In DNA form, the CDR3 reads TGTGCCAGCCGAGGACTAGACTACACCGGGGAGCTGTTTTTT.

This clonotype has more than one count but fewer than ten. The V gene is TRBV5-6, the J gene TRBJ2-5; weak D call: TRBD2 (6 bases). The CDR3 extends over 14 amino acids. V was shortened by 2 bases and J by 7 bases, with 15 bases between the two germline ends. CDR1 and CDR2 (germline): SGHDT, YYEEEE. CDR3 in amino acids: CASSFGASGGTQYF. DNA of the CDR3: TGTGCCAGCAGCTTTGGGGCTTCCGGGGGGACCCAGTACTTC. Full variable domain (missing parts from reference TRBV5-6 and TRBJ2-5): DAGVTQSPTHLIKTRGQQVTLRCSPKSGHDTVSWYQQALGQGPQFIFQYYEEEERQRGNFPDRFSGHQFPNYSSELNVNALLLGDSALYLCASSFGASGGTQYFGPGTRLLVL.

This clonotype occurred a few times. This rearrangement joins TRBV20-1 to TRBJ2-5; D is perhaps TRBD2 (6 bases). V lost 3 bases and J lost 11, with 13 bases in between. The CDR3 consists of 11 residues. Germline loops: CDR1 DFQATT, CDR2 SNEGSKA (reference sequence). For the CDR3, the DNA is TGCAGTGCTAGCCCGACCGGGACTCAGTACTTC. Protein product: CSASPTGTQYF.

The CDR3 region is CASSPAFQPTDTQYF. For the CDR3, the DNA is TGTGCCAGCAGCCCGGCTTTCCAGCCCACAGATACGCAGTATTTT. The V call is TRBV9, the J call TRBJ2-3; D is uncertain. The ends were cut back, 4 bases at V and 2 bases at J, with 14 bases in the middle. CDR1 is SGDLS, CDR2 YYNGEE, per germline. The CDR3 is 15 amino acids. Full variable domain (outside the CDR3, taken from reference TRBV9 and TRBJ2-3): DSGVTQTPKHLITATGQRVTLRCSPRSGDLSVYWYQQSLDQGLQFLIQYYNGEERAKGNILERFSAQQFPDLHSELNLSSLELGDSALYFCASSPAFQPTDTQYFGPGTRLTVL.

This clonotype has just a few counts. CDR3 residues: CASSDRFGELFF. DNA of the CDR3: TGTGCCAGCAGTGACCGGTTCGGGGAGCTGTTTTTT. The chain uses TRBV12-3 or TRBV12-4 and TRBJ2-2; D not resolved. The CDR3 length is 12 residues. Trimming removed 5 bases at V and 7 bases at J, with 8 bases between.

The J gene is TRBJ1-1, the V gene TRBV20-1; D is undetermined. Trimming took off 6 bases at V and 5 bases at J, with 13 bases between the two ends. The germline gives CDR1 DFQATT, CDR2 SNEGSKA (reference sequence). This CDR3 region has 12 residues. CDR3 nucleotide sequence: TGCAGTGCCTACCATCAGCGAACTGAAGCTTTCTTT. Translated: CSAYHQRTEAFF.